The rows below give T cell receptor beta chains drawn from one sample of a study of T cell repertoires in cytomegalovirus infection. TCRdb independently ran MiXCR on the reads; one entry per CDR3 protein. The table includes roughly 320,000 distinct CDR3 sequences, approximately 9.5% detected once. The specimen sequenced was PBMCs. These receptors all stem from a human donor in good health (CMV status not recorded). Some clones in this sample may be carry-over from other donors' samples. Each CDR3 is given with its conserved first and last residue. A D gene is named only where the DNA matches it firmly. Size tells how often a clone was seen (once, few, many) or the class of an expanded clone, and some rows leave it out.

TRBV7-3	many	TRBD1	TRBJ2-3	TGTGCCAGCAGCTCCCGACAGGGATTGGGCACAGATACGCAGTATTTT	CASSSRQGLGTDTQYF
TRBV7-2	NA	NA	TRBJ2-7	TGTGCCAGCAGCTTAGGCGGGACTCCTCCCGAGCAGTACTTC	CASSLGGTPPEQYF
TRBV4-1	few	NA	TRBJ2-4	TGCGCCAGCAGCCTGCTAGACTGGGGACCGGACATTCAGTACTTC	CASSLLDWGPDIQYF
TRBV19	few	NA	TRBJ1-2	TGTGCCAGTATTGGTCCAGGCCAGGGCTATGGCTACACCTTC	CASIGPGQGYGYTF
TRBV15	NA	NA	TRBJ2-6	TGTGCCACCAGCAGAGGGGGGGCAGGGGCCAACGTCCTGACTTTC	CATSRGGAGANVLTF
TRBV19	few	NA	TRBJ1-1	TGTGCCAGTAGTCCCCGGCCCTTAGGGCCTGAAGCTTTCTTT	CASSPRPLGPEAFF
TRBV7-2	few	NA	TRBJ2-5	TGTGCCAGCAGCTTAGCGAGCAGCAGCCAAGAGACCCAGTACTTC	CASSLASSSQETQYF
TRBV7-6	few	NA	TRBJ1-5	TGTGCCAGCAGCTTACGGGACAATAGCAATCAGCCCCAGCATTTT	CASSLRDNSNQPQHF
TRBV7-6	NA	NA	TRBJ1-1	TGTGCCAGCAGTCAGAGCCGTTTCACTGAAGCTTTCTTT	CASSQSRFTEAFF
TRBV7-2	many	NA	TRBJ1-2	TGTGCCAGCAGCTTCGGGGGTGTAGGGGGCTACACCTTC	CASSFGGVGGYTF
TRBV25-1	many	TRBD2	TRBJ2-7	TGTGCCAGCAGCTTTAGCGGGATTTCTGGTGAGCAGTACTTC	CASSFSGISGEQYF
TRBV12-3/TRBV12-4	NA	NA	TRBJ2-2	TGTGCCAGCCCCAAGGGGGACGCGAACACCGGGGAGCTGTTTTTT	CASPKGDANTGELFF
TRBV7-2	NA	NA	TRBJ2-1	TGTGCCAGCAGTTTAACCAAGTATGAGCAGTTCTTC	CASSLTKYEQFF
TRBV7-2	many	NA	TRBJ1-1	TGTGCCAGCAGCTTAGAACTCTACACTGAAGCTTTCTTT	CASSLELYTEAFF
TRBV7-2	many	TRBD2	TRBJ2-1	TGTGCCAGCAGCTTAGCCGAGCGGGAGGGGTACAATGAGCAGTTCTTC	CASSLAEREGYNEQFF
TRBV6-2/TRBV6-3	NA	TRBD1	TRBJ2-2	TGTGCCAGCAGATTAACAGGGGGCAACACCGGGGAGCTGTTTTTT	CASRLTGGNTGELFF
TRBV29-1	few	NA	TRBJ2-5	TGCAGCGCTTACGGGGGTTTGGAGACCCAGTACTTC	CSAYGGLETQYF
TRBV6-5	few	NA	TRBJ1-2	TGTGCCAGCAAGATCTCAGGGTCCTATGGCTACACCTTC	CASKISGSYGYTF
TRBV5-6	many	TRBD1	TRBJ2-2	TGTGCCAGCAGCCCAACCACAGGGGGCCGGTCCACCGGGGAGCTGTTTTTT	CASSPTTGGRSTGELFF
TRBV28	NA	TRBD1	TRBJ1-5	TGTGCCAGCAGTTTCCCGACAGGGAAAAGCAATCAGCCCCAGCATTTT	CASSFPTGKSNQPQHF
TRBV18	few	TRBD1	TRBJ1-1	TGTGCCAGCTCACCCAACAGGGGTGGGACTGAAGCTTTCTTT	CASSPNRGGTEAFF
TRBV2	few	NA	TRBJ2-5	TGTGCCAGCAGTGAGGGCAGGGGAACAGAGACCCAGTACTTC	CASSEGRGTETQYF
TRBV6-2/TRBV6-3	NA	TRBD2	TRBJ2-1	TGTGCCAGCAGTTTCCCGGGACTAGCGGGGGTTGAGCAGTTCTTC	CASSFPGLAGVEQFF
TRBV7-2	many	TRBD2	TRBJ2-7	TGTGCCAGCAGCCCCGTAGCGGGGGGTAGCTACGAGCAGTACTTC	CASSPVAGGSYEQYF
TRBV6-6	many	NA	TRBJ1-5	TGTGCCAGCACTCTTAAAGGAAATAGCAATCAGCCCCAGCATTTT	CASTLKGNSNQPQHF
TRBV6-2/TRBV6-3	few	NA	TRBJ2-5	TGTGCCAGCAGTCAGGACAGTATACGAGAGACCCAGTACTTC	CASSQDSIRETQYF
TRBV7-2	many	NA	TRBJ2-5	TGTGCCAGCAGCTTAGCGGGCAGGGGGGGAGAGACCCAGTACTTC	CASSLAGRGGETQYF
TRBV5-6	NA	NA	TRBJ2-6	TGTGCCAGCAGCTTGGTGGGAGTAAGGCACTCTGGGGCCAACGTCCTGACTTTC	CASSLVGVRHSGANVLTF
TRBV20-1	NA	NA	TRBJ1-1	TGCAGTGCCCTGGTGGTCCCTGAAGCTTTCTTT	CSALVVPEAFF
TRBV5-4	few	TRBD2	TRBJ2-4	TGTGCCAGCAGCTTGGGCGGGACTAGGATTCAGTACTTC	CASSLGGTRIQYF
TRBV7-2	many	TRBD1	TRBJ1-5	TGTGCCAGCAGGGACAGGCCCAATCAGCCCCAGCATTTT	CASRDRPNQPQHF
TRBV7-2	many	NA	TRBJ2-2	TGTGCCAGCAGGATGGTACTCGGGAACACCGGGGAGCTGTTTTTT	CASRMVLGNTGELFF
TRBV7-8	many	TRBD2	TRBJ2-1	TGTGCCAGCAGCTTAAGACTAGCGGTCCTACCCTCCTACAATGAGCAGTTCTTC	CASSLRLAVLPSYNEQFF
TRBV27	NA	NA	TRBJ2-2	TGTGCCAGCAGTTTCAAGAACACCGGGGAGCTGTTTTTT	CASSFKNTGELFF
TRBV4-3	few	NA	TRBJ2-7	TGCGCCAGCAGCCCGACCGTCGGCGGGTGGGGCTACGAGCAGTACTTC	CASSPTVGGWGYEQYF
TRBV6-5	NA	NA	TRBJ2-7	TGTGCCAGCCGACCGGGACAGGGGGCTTTTGGACTAGCGGGAAGATCCCCCTCCTCCTACGAGCAGTACTTC	CASRPGQGAFGLAGRSPSSYEQYF
TRBV20-1	many	NA	TRBJ1-5	TGCAGTGCTACCCGGGAACGCAATCAGCCCCAGCATTTT	CSATRERNQPQHF
TRBV7-2	few	NA	TRBJ2-1	TGTGCCAGCAGCAAGAGACGAGGGTCAGGGACAAATGAGCAGTTCTTC	CASSKRRGSGTNEQFF
TRBV3-1	NA	TRBD2	TRBJ2-1	TGTGCCAGCAGCCAACTAGCGGGAGCTACCACCGCCTACAATGAGCAGTTCTTC	CASSQLAGATTAYNEQFF
TRBV12-3/TRBV12-4	many	TRBD2	TRBJ2-1	TGTGCCAGCAGCTCCCCGGGACTAGCGGGAGGGCCGGGTGAGCAGTTCTTC	CASSSPGLAGGPGEQFF
TRBV7-9	NA	NA	TRBJ1-5	TGTGCCAGCAGCTTAAGCGGGGAACAGAATCAGCCCCAGCATTTT	CASSLSGEQNQPQHF
TRBV7-2	few	NA	TRBJ2-3	TGTGCCAGCAGCTTTTCCGGGACACCGGTTGGAACAGATACGCAGTATTTT	CASSFSGTPVGTDTQYF
TRBV7-8	many	NA	TRBJ2-1	TGTGCCAGCAGCTTAGGTGGGGGGGGCCGTAAGAATGAGCAGTTCTTC	CASSLGGGGRKNEQFF
TRBV19	few	TRBD2	TRBJ2-1	TGTGCCAGTAGTTTGACTAGCGGGGGGGTTCAGTTCTTC	CASSLTSGGVQFF
TRBV7-2	many	NA	TRBJ2-2	TGTGCCAGCAGCTCGGACACCGCGAACACCGGGGAGCTGTTTTTT	CASSSDTANTGELFF
TRBV7-6	few	TRBD2	TRBJ2-1	TGTGCCAGCAGCTTGGCGGGGGGGCCGCAGTTCTTC	CASSLAGGPQFF
TRBV7-8	NA	TRBD1	TRBJ1-5	TGTGCCAGCAGCAGAACTCGACAGGGTCCGGGTCAGCCCCAGCATTTT	CASSRTRQGPGQPQHF
TRBV15	many	NA	TRBJ2-6	TGTGCCACCAGCAGAGATCAAGGGAATCCTGGGGCCAACGTCCTGACTTTC	CATSRDQGNPGANVLTF
TRBV24-1	NA	NA	TRBJ1-2	TGTGCCACCAGTGATTTGACAGCCTCATATGGCTACACCTTC	CATSDLTASYGYTF
TRBV6-5	NA	NA	TRBJ1-2	TGTGCCAGCAGTTACCGCAGGGTGGATGGCTACACCTTC	CASSYRRVDGYTF
TRBV27	many	TRBD2	TRBJ2-7	TGTGCCAGCAGTTCCAAAGGACTAGCGGGCATTTTCCCCTACGAGCAGTACTTC	CASSSKGLAGIFPYEQYF
TRBV11-2	NA	NA	TRBJ2-7	TGTGCCAGCAGCACACTCAGGGAGACCTACGAGCAGTACTTC	CASSTLRETYEQYF
TRBV12-3/TRBV12-4	many	NA	TRBJ1-3	TGTGCCAGCAGTTACCCGGGAGGCTCTGGAAACACCATATATTTT	CASSYPGGSGNTIYF
TRBV7-2	NA	TRBD1	TRBJ1-5	TGTGCCAGCAGCCGAACCGGGCAGGGGGGTAATCAGCCCCAGCATTTT	CASSRTGQGGNQPQHF
TRBV6-2/TRBV6-3	NA	TRBD2	TRBJ2-5	TGTGCCAGCAGTTACAAGCGGGGGGGCCGGAGTTCTAAAGAGACCCAGTACTTC	CASSYKRGGRSSKETQYF
TRBV7-2	many	TRBD1	TRBJ1-4	TGTGCCAGCAGCTTCGACAGGGGGAATGAAAAACTGTTTTTT	CASSFDRGNEKLFF
TRBV28	few	NA	TRBJ1-5	TGTGCCAGCAGTAGACAGGCCAATCAGCCCCAGCATTTT	CASSRQANQPQHF
TRBV29-1	NA	NA	TRBJ1-5	TGCAGCGTTGTGGCAGGAAATCAGCCCCAGCATTTT	CSVVAGNQPQHF
TRBV24-1	few	TRBD2	TRBJ2-3	TGTGCCACCAGTGATTCCCTAGCGGGAGGTAGCACAGATACGCAGTATTTT	CATSDSLAGGSTDTQYF
TRBV7-9	many	NA	TRBJ2-5	TGTGCCAGCAGGGCCGGAGGGGCGTCCTTCCAAGAGACCCAGTACTTC	CASRAGGASFQETQYF